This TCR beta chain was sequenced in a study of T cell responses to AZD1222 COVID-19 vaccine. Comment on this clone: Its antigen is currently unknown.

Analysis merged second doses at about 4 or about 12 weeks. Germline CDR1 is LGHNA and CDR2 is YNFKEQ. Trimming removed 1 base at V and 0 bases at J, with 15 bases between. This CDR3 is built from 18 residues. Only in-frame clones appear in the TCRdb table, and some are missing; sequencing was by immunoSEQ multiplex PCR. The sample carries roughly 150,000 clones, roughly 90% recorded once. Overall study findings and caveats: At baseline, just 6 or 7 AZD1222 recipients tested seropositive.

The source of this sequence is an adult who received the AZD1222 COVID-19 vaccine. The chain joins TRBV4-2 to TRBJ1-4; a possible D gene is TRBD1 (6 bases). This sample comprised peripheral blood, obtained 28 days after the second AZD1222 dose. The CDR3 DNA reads TGTGCCAGCAGCCAAGTTTTTACAGGGTCATCAACTAATGAAAAACTGTTTTTT. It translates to CASSQVFTGSSTNEKLFF.